A selection of T cell receptor beta chains follows, all from one sample in a study of blood T cell repertoires in COVID-19. The data were produced by immunoSEQ multiplex PCR, yet TCRdb's version contains in-frame clones alone and is incomplete. The top ten clones hold roughly two fifths of a sample with more than 60,000 clones, nearly 85% of them seen once. Specimen: peripheral blood. Every receptor here comes from a human donor in a cohort sampled during active COVID-19. The CDR3 runs from the conserved cysteine through the conserved F or W. D genes are given only for firm matches.

TRBV3-1/TRBV3-2 NA CASRYSSSYNSPLHF
TRBV4-1 TRBD1 CASSRVRDRGPRGYGYTF
TRBV7-2 NA CASSSRRGYEQYF
TRBV19 NA CASSIEGVQPQHF
TRBV2 NA CASSWRSRGGGYGYTF
TRBV27 TRBD1 CASSLGQGYWNTEAFF
TRBV12-2 NA CASRLSGGNGYTF
TRBV2 TRBD1 CASSESRGLQPQHF
TRBV7-9 TRBD1 CASGGTLDRSPGNTIYF
TRBV30 TRBD1 CAWSPMGTGPEQFF
TRBV18 TRBD1 CASSPPMTGAFNEQFF
TRBV3-1/TRBV3-2 NA CASSQDEGVVNTEAFF
TRBV27 TRBD1 CASSHRGRNTEAFF
TRBV7-3 NA CASSLMAVNYGYTF
TRBV12-5 NA CASGLWQYYGYTF
TRBV7-6 TRBD2 CASSGTSGGAWNEQFF
TRBV27 TRBD1 CASSLSQGEETQYF
TRBV6-5 NA CASSYSSGNYEQYF
TRBV6-5 NA CASSSREQETQYF
TRBV7-8 NA CASSKTAGNTEAFF
TRBV19 TRBD1 CASSITGGISAQFF
TRBV6-2/TRBV6-3 NA CASSYSAGNTEAFF
TRBV7-2 TRBD2 CASSLGLAGSSTDTQYF
TRBV7-6 TRBD1 CASSSDRELHF
TRBV19 NA CASSIGQVDYGYTF
TRBV18 NA CASSPAEAGELFF
TRBV7-6 NA CASSWGVQGGTGELFF
TRBV11-2 NA CASSLVHSNTEAFF
TRBV5-1 TRBD1 CASRRGQGGRSGNTIYF
TRBV29-1 TRBD1 CSSTGWGLSNEKLFF
TRBV12-3/TRBV12-4 NA CASSLGGPGEQYF
TRBV11-1 TRBD1 CASSSRDRGGSPLHF
TRBV5-6 NA CASSLWSVRNTGELFF
TRBV6-6 TRBD2 CASSYSHRTSKETQYF
TRBV7-2 NA CASSPQGSVGEQYF
TRBV5-1 NA CASSSLDRGYEQYF
TRBV7-2 NA CASSPQIRGSSGANVLTF
TRBV2 NA CASSERQLITDTQYF
TRBV5-1 NA CASSFSQGQETQYF
TRBV15 TRBD1 CATSREVPGQGNGREKLFF
TRBV7-9 NA CASSPDKPWRLGEKLFF